The 28 T cell receptor beta chains presented below share a single source sample, sequenced in a study of CXCR3-negative and CXCR3-positive naive CD8 T cells. The study made its TRB cDNA libraries by 5' RACE, adding UMI labels. TCRdb reanalyzed the 5' RACE reads, giving one entry per CDR3 protein sequence and no DNA. The table counts 20,000 to 25,000 distinct CDR3 sequences; roughly 20% lies in the top ten. Specimen: memory CD8+ T cells from blood. The receptors here all came from a human donor in good health. Some clones in this sample may be carry-over from other donors' samples.

This sequence joins TRBV7-9 and TRBJ2-7; TCRdb's D gene call, TRBD1, goes unchecked for lack of DNA. The germline CDR1 and CDR2 sequences are SEHNR and FQNEAQ (reference sequence). This CDR3 contains 15 residues. The CDR3 sequence is CASSWGLGSSYEQYF.

The genes are TRBV28 and TRBJ2-2. Germline CDR1 reads MDHEN; CDR2 reads SYDVKM. The CDR3 spans 15 residues. The CDR3 loop is CASSPMTVDTGELFF. The full variable domain, with the rest looked up from reference TRBV28 and TRBJ2-2, is DVKVTQSSRYLVKRTGEKVFLECVQDMDHENMFWYRQDPGLGLRLIYFSYDVKMKEKGDIPEGYSVSREKKERFSLILESASTNQTSMYLCASSPMTVDTGELFFGEGSRLTVL.

The chain recombines TRBV7-9 with TRBJ1-1. CDR3 length equals 13 residues. Germline-derived CDR1 and CDR2 are SEHNR and FQNEAQ (reference sequence). The chain's CDR3 is CASSFDWNTEAFF.

By frequency, this clonotype registers medium-sized. The V call is TRBV29-1, the J call TRBJ2-5. The CDR3 runs to 13 residues. Germline lookup yields CDR1 SQVTM and CDR2 ANQGSEA. The CDR3 reads CSGTTTLVETQYF.

This chain connects TRBV28 to TRBJ2-7; the D gene TCRdb calls, TRBD1, cannot be checked with no DNA. The CDR3 length is 18 residues. Germline lookup yields CDR1 MDHEN and CDR2 SYDVKM. This chain's CDR3 is CASSSQPDGTSSSYEQYF.

The chain uses TRBV28 and TRBJ1-6; TCRdb indicates TRBD1, and absent DNA this call remains unverified. The CDR3 spans 15 residues. Germline assignment: CDR1 MDHEN and CDR2 SYDVKM. CDR3 residues: CASSDRTGGNSPLHF. Full variable domain (rest looked up from reference TRBV28 and TRBJ1-6): DVKVTQSSRYLVKRTGEKVFLECVQDMDHENMFWYRQDPGLGLRLIYFSYDVKMKEKGDIPEGYSVSREKKERFSLILESASTNQTSMYLCASSDRTGGNSPLHFGNGTRLTVT.

The CDR3 loop reads CASSLPTSTEAFF. The chain has TRBV7-9 and TRBJ1-1. The CDR3 sequence is 13 residues long. The germline V gene encodes CDR1 SEHNR and CDR2 FQNEAQ (reference sequence).

This chain uses TRBV29-1 with TRBJ1-2. Looked up from germline, CDR1 is SQVTM and CDR2 is ANQGSEA. This CDR3 spans 11 amino acids. This CDR3 reads CSVRSDEGYTF.

The rearrangement uses TRBV28 and TRBJ2-7. Germline V gene data show CDR1 as MDHEN and CDR2 as SYDVKM. CDR3 length equals 14 residues. The CDR3 spells CASSSENHSYEQYF.

V is TRBV5-1 and J is TRBJ2-5. CDR3 size: 13 residues. CDR1 and CDR2 from the germline V gene are SGHRS and YFSETQ. The CDR3: CASSFDGRETQYF.

This chain connects TRBV11-2 to TRBJ2-7; TCRdb's D gene call, TRBD1, goes unchecked for lack of DNA. This CDR3 is 19 amino acids long. Germline CDR1 reads SGHAT; CDR2 reads FQNNGV. The CDR3 is CASSLTHRTGTGASYEQYF.

The chain carries TRBV29-1 and TRBJ2-7; TCRdb picks TRBD1, but there is no DNA to check that call. The CDR3 runs to 11 residues. CDR1 and CDR2 (germline): SQVTM, ANQGSEA. The CDR3 here is CSVWDNYEQYF.

The rearrangement joins TRBV6-5 to TRBJ2-2; lacking DNA, the TRBD2 call made by TCRdb goes unchecked. The CDR3 runs 20 residues. Germline loops: CDR1 MNHEY, CDR2 SVGAGI. The CDR3 loop reads CASSYSILLAGDPGTGELFF.

V and J are TRBV7-9 and TRBJ2-1; TCRdb's D call, TRBD1, is unchecked because there is no DNA. The CDR3 is 16 residues long. The V gene's germline CDR1 is SEHNR and CDR2 FQNEAQ (reference sequence). The CDR3 sequence is CASSSQRDRSYNEQFF.

The chain is built from TRBV5-1 and TRBJ2-7; TCRdb gives TRBD1 as the D gene, but with no DNA this cannot be confirmed. The CDR3 runs 15 residues. The V gene's germline CDR1 is SGHRS and CDR2 YFSETQ. This chain's CDR3 is CASSLAAPGVHEQYF.

This chain joins TRBV28 and TRBJ2-2; TCRdb proposes TRBD2, but this gene call is untestable without DNA. Germline CDR1 reads MDHEN; CDR2 reads SYDVKM. The CDR3 spans 17 residues. CDR3 sequence reads: CASSLGPEIAGAGELFF.

The chain combines TRBV6-5 with TRBJ2-2; as DNA is missing, the TRBD2 call by TCRdb cannot be tested. The germline V gene encodes CDR1 MNHEY and CDR2 SVGAGI. The CDR3 covers 17 residues. The CDR3 here is CASSYSTSGRGTGELFF.

Its frequency marks this clonotype as medium-sized. The J gene is TRBJ2-1, the V gene TRBV5-6. This CDR3 has 12 amino acids. Germline assignment: CDR1 SGHDT and CDR2 YYEEEE. The CDR3 sequence is CASSPQDNEQFF.

The rearrangement joins TRBV4-2 to TRBJ1-1; TCRdb reports TRBD1, a call that lacks DNA to check it against. The CDR3 is 14 residues long. The germline V gene has CDR1 LGHNA and CDR2 YNFKEQ. CDR3 residues: CASSPMDRATEAFF.

The V gene is TRBV5-5, the J gene TRBJ2-7. This CDR3 is 11 amino acids long. Per the germline V gene, CDR1 is SGHKS and CDR2 is YYEKEE (reference sequence). CDR3 residues: CASSLASEQYF.

V is TRBV7-7 and J is TRBJ2-5; the TCRdb call, TRBD2, lacks DNA for checking. The CDR3 consists of 14 residues. Germline V CDR1 and CDR2: SSHAT, FNYEAQ (reference sequence). The CDR3 spells CASSFGTSGETQYF.

CDR3 region: CASSLGRTDTQYF. This chain uses TRBV7-9 with TRBJ2-3; TCRdb calls TRBD2, which cannot be checked without DNA. This CDR3 comprises 13 residues. Looked up from germline, CDR1 is SEHNR and CDR2 is FQNEAQ (reference sequence).

The chain couples TRBV7-3 to TRBJ2-5; TCRdb outputs TRBD2, but without DNA this stays unchecked. The CDR3 spans 15 residues. Germline V gene data show CDR1 as SGHTA and CDR2 as FQGTGA. The CDR3 loop is CASSETSGGQETQYF. Variable domain in full (rest from reference TRBV7-3 and TRBJ2-5): GAGVSQTPSNKVTEKGKYVELRCDPISGHTALYWYRQSLGQGPEFLIYFQGTGAADDSGLPNDRFFAVRPEGSVSTLKIQRTERGDSAVYLCASSETSGGQETQYFGPGTRLLVL.

The chain links TRBV12-3 or TRBV12-4 to TRBJ2-7. The CDR3 is 13 amino acids. This CDR3 is CASSGFGVYEQYF.

The V gene is TRBV20-1, the J gene TRBJ1-2; TCRdb reports TRBD1, a call that lacks DNA to check it against. The germline V gene has CDR1 DFQATT and CDR2 SNEGSKA (reference sequence). The CDR3 is made up of 13 amino acids. The CDR3 sequence: CSAGQGVDYGYTF.

This chain links TRBV20-1 with TRBJ1-1; the TCRdb call, TRBD1, lacks DNA for checking. This CDR3 has 13 amino acids. CDR1 is DFQATT and CDR2 is SNEGSKA in the germline V gene (reference sequence). CDR3 protein: CSALWQGSAEAFF.

V usage is TRBV6-5 and J usage is TRBJ2-3. Germline-derived CDR1 and CDR2 are MNHEY and SVGAGI. The CDR3 consists of 18 residues. CDR3: CASSYSGPNGVGTDTQYF.

The chain has TRBV2 and TRBJ2-2. Germline V gives CDR1 SNHLY, CDR2 FYNNEI. The CDR3 sequence is 14 residues long. This CDR3 is CAIQTRSGTGELFF.